This T cell receptor beta chain came from a study of cytomegalovirus exposure and HLA in healthy donors (dated by TCRdb to 2015 to 2018). For the study in its entirety: An earlier analysis of 587 of the donors reported about 300 Gb of sequence data and around 100 million unique TCR beta sequences obtained from roughly 170 million T cells. The study combined high-throughput TCR immunosequencing, statistical association of individual TCRs with disease status, and machine learning to predict cytomegalovirus infection status. Every repertoire in the discovery cohort had been generated on one and the same sequencing platform. Roughly 300 gigabases of sequencing data and 91 million or so unique TCR sequences made up an early release that covered 500 to 700 HLA-typed donors. In a later genetic analysis, genome-wide SNP genotypes for about 55% of the roughly 670 donors were used, and that subset was treated as a discovery cohort. An earlier analysis of some 500 of the donors applied high-throughput TCR beta sequencing to assess whether each TCR beta V gene segment acted as functional or pseudogenic. Besides the first cohort of hundreds of subjects, a separate validation cohort made up of roughly 120 different subjects was used. To study patterns of TCR occurrence, a later analysis re-analyzed previously published TCR beta repertoires from several hundred donors and added high-resolution HLA genotyping. Of the roughly 420 genotyped donors, 75% to 85% were placed in the genetic ancestry cluster associated with self-reported Caucasian donors. HLA typing covered class I and class II loci at four-digit resolution. Typing coverage varied by locus: 629-630 donors for A, B, C, DRB1 and DQB1; roughly 560 for DQA1; 600 to 610 for DPA1; under 490 for DPB1. The T cell repertoires of about 700 subjects were profiled by immunosequencing and related to cytomegalovirus serostatus. Among about 400 genotyped donors of the cohort, an average of roughly 230,000 unique TCR beta nucleotide sequences was sequenced per donor, of which 15% to 20% were non-productive. The aim of the study was to test whether cataloging public T cell receptors could identify signatures of past pathogen exposure. Roughly five DR-DQ haplotypes were handled as single units for association and clustering, since linkage in the cohort was strong. The later analysis used no new phenotypic data to find candidate immune exposures, relying instead on TCR beta sequences and their occurrence across donors. Alongside the repertoire data, information on donor age, sex, ethnicity and CMV serostatus was compiled.

The germline V gene (reference sequence) gives CDR1 as SEHNR and CDR2 as FQNEAQ. CDR3 length: 14 amino acids, cysteine to phenylalanine. Only the CDR3 portion is preserved as DNA: 42 bases, with reading frame beginning at the first base. Compared with germline, V lacks 0 bases and J lacks 7 bases; bases without a gene match: 5. Note on this clone: Its antigen target is currently unknown.

The full study reports these points: Across donors, most TCR sequences were observed very rarely, whereas some public TCRs were present in many individuals. Because HLA typing was unavailable for some donors at each locus, only the typed subset was used in association tests. When HLA alleles, especially DR and DQ, strongly co-occurred, TCR associations were difficult to assign to individual alleles. Some IMGT-functional V segments, including TRBV6-2 and TRBV6-3, could not be distinguished by the 87-base-pair reads and were therefore excluded. CMV serostatus was the only immune exposure information available for the cohort. In a later genetic analysis, fewer N-insertions in productive TCRs were reported among donors in an Asian-associated ancestry cluster than the roughly 700-donor mean. Most CMV-associated TCR beta chains appeared to be HLA-restricted in a later analysis, and the HLA associations seemed to be driven largely by CMV exposure. An earlier analysis of around 540 of the donors showed that most TCR beta V segments appeared in productive rearrangements either about 87% or about 30% of the time, which broadly matched IMGT annotations. At a false discovery rate of 0.05, a later analysis linked 15,000 to 20,000 TCR beta sequences to specific HLA alleles. In a later genetic analysis, a missense DCLRE1C variant was associated with V-gene and J-gene trimming of TCR beta chains, and the association was replicated in an independent cohort. Correlated functional status among segregating V segments might be attributable to linkage disequilibrium, but an unknown experimental factor could not be ruled out. A further reported finding was that TCR beta sequences accurately predicted the HLA-A and HLA-B alleles for most subjects in the first cohort. Because counts were too low, fewer than 20 rarely observed V segments, including chromosome 9 orphons, were excluded from the earlier analysis of some 540 of the donors. In this cohort, only TCR beta chains were sequenced, and detectable features were limited by the absence of alpha or paired-chain data. Sequencing depth was assumed to be roughly uniform across donors in the presence/absence analyses, though that assumption may not hold. A later analysis found that TCR association rates varied across HLA loci, with DRB1 alleles showing the most associated TCRs and HLA-C alleles the fewest. The study listed approximately 150 TCR beta chains as associated with cytomegalovirus. Cytomegalovirus status was reported to be diagnosed by the classifier with high specificity and sensitivity in both the original and validation cohorts. In a later analysis, HLA-associated TCR beta chains showed more clonal expansion and lower generation probabilities than non-associated chains that were equally common. According to the authors, the approach could potentially be generalized to other disease states and immunological phenotypes. A cluster of highly shared sequence variants was judged likely to be a technical artifact of the sequencing pipeline. According to a later analysis, parvovirus B19, influenza, CMV and Epstein-Barr virus appeared linked to several top co-occurrence clusters. Three of the identified cytomegalovirus-associated TCR beta chains were confirmed in vitro to be specific for cytomegalovirus antigens.

The library was made by the immunoSEQ multiplex PCR assay. For the multiplex PCR, a mixture combining 60 forward primers for TCR Vbeta segments and 13 reverse primers for TCR Jbeta segments was used. The CDR3 region of rearranged TCR beta genes was amplified from genomic DNA by a multiplex PCR assay. The Illumina HiSeq System was used to sequence the amplified TCR beta libraries as 87-base-pair reads. As for the authors' bioinformatics: A later analysis tallied 75 million to 95 million unique TCR beta chains across the approximately 670 repertoires, and about 10 million of those chains were shared by two or more donors. Raw reads were error-corrected and collapsed into unique sequences with a nearest-neighbor algorithm that merged closely related sequences to remove PCR and sequencing errors. V, D and J gene segments were assigned by aligning CDR3 sequences to IMGT reference sequences. Each retained sequence needed at least a six-nucleotide match to both a V gene segment and a J gene segment. Rearrangements were called productive when the CDR3 lacked stop codons and stayed in frame with V and J; all others were non-productive. CDR3 was defined according to IMGT convention as the region running from the second conserved V-encoded cysteine to the conserved J-encoded phenylalanine. In an earlier analysis of some 550 of the donors, sequences lacking an unambiguous match to a single V gene segment were excluded. An earlier analysis of 587 of the donors called V segments functional above 56.7% productive rearrangements and segregating when the between-donor standard deviation exceeded 5%. A statistical classification framework was developed to diagnose cytomegalovirus status using the catalog of TCR beta chain sequences. A later analysis assigned V and J genes by comparing TCR nucleotide sequences with IMGT/GENE-DB human TR gene sequences. In a later analysis, CDR3 sequences and most-parsimonious VDJ recombination scenarios were assigned using the TCRdist pipeline. In a later analysis, every TCR beta chain was defined by the combination of its CDR3 amino acid sequence and its V-gene family, and reads without a unique V-gene family were dropped. In a later analysis, several hundred highly shared, low-generation-probability nucleotide sequences were removed to address suspected cross-contamination and a sequencing artifact. In a later analysis, a clonal expansion index for each public chain was calculated from normalized within-repertoire ranks of inferred template counts. Generation probabilities in a later analysis came from a VDJ recombination model fitted to out-of-frame rearrangements, and those results were checked against IGoR. In a later analysis, TCR-TCR, TCR-HLA and TCR-CMV co-occurrence was scored with hypergeometric tests, and a repertoire-size bias correction was applied to TCR pairs. False discovery rates were estimated in a later analysis by permuting HLA or CMV assignments 20 times. In a later analysis, co-occurring TCRs were grouped using DBSCAN, and TCRdist sequence similarity was added for clustering within HLA-allele-positive subsets. Repertoires with fewer than 30,000 or more than 120,000 public chains were left out of co-occurrence clustering, as were about 5 repertoires with anomalous nucleotide sharing. Here the immuneACCESS table is served through TCRdb, limited to in-frame sequences with V and J called. Missing clones are a known gap in these copies; in checked studies unresolved V genes cover under half, and the rest lacks a known reason. The V and J calls and clone size were taken over from that table, and D and trimming were inferred from the DNA. This sample's table contains about 150,000 clones. The top ten clonotypes cover 1.5% to 2% of the sample.

The cohort comprised 666 healthy bone marrow donors. All cohort members were sampled while nominally healthy, although unrecorded immune exposures were likely present. The donor tested CMV seronegative and was one of the 352 seronegative cohort members. A peripheral blood sample was collected from each donor, and TCR beta sequencing was performed on peripheral blood mononuclear cells. Genomic DNA extraction from the blood cell samples was performed with the Qiagen DNeasy Blood Extraction Kit. Sequencing was performed on PBMCs. This TCR was recovered from a woman between 45 and 65 years old in good health and CMV-seronegative. The sequence is built from TRBV7-9 and TRBJ1-2, and 7 bases in between align with TRBD1. In nucleotide form, the sequence is TGTGCCAGCAGCTTAGCGGCAGGGGGGACTGGCTACACCTTC. This yields the protein CASSLAAGGTGYTF.